Listed here are 7 T cell receptor beta chains from one sample, sequenced in a study of blood T cell repertoires in COVID-19. The assay was immunoSEQ multiplex PCR, and TCRdb's table has in-frame clones only and misses some. The data contain 170,000 or so clones, 75% to 90% of them singletons. The sample was peripheral blood. The receptors stem from a woman aged 40 to 50 with COVID-19, enrolled during active disease.

This clone was counted only a few times. The chain has TRBV11-1 and TRBJ2-7; the D gene is possibly TRBD1 (6 bases). There are 13 residues in the CDR3. Germline assignment: CDR1 SGHAT and CDR2 FQDESV (reference sequence). V was trimmed by 2 bases and J by 12 bases, leaving 17 bases between them. CDR3 region: CASSLPQDSTRYF. In DNA, the CDR3 is TGTGCCAGCAGCTTACCTCAGGACAGCACTCGGTACTTC.

The chain employs TRBV6-6 and TRBJ1-5, with 9 bases matching TRBD1. Germline values: CDR1 MNHNY, CDR2 SVGAGI (reference sequence). Losses at the gene ends were 5 bases for V and 5 bases for J; bases not matched to a gene: 1. This CDR3 is built from 13 residues. The CDR3 reads CASSRDRDQPQHF. The CDR3 DNA sequence: TGTGCCAGCAGTCGGGACAGGGATCAGCCCCAGCATTTT.

V and J are TRBV5-4 and TRBJ1-1; D unclear. CDR1 is SGHNT, CDR2 YYREEE, per germline (reference sequence). The CDR3 is made up of 16 amino acids. Trimming took 4 bases from V and 1 from J, leaving 17 bases between them. CDR3 region: CASSKGAGVGNTEAFF. CDR3 in DNA: TGTGCCAGCAGCAAAGGAGCCGGGGTGGGGAACACTGAAGCTTTCTTT.

This clone was recorded once. The rearrangement joins TRBV4-2 to TRBJ2-2, with D possibly being TRBD1 (5 bases). In germline, CDR1 is LGHNA, CDR2 YNFKEQ. V lost 4 bases and J lost 8, with 14 bases in between. The CDR3 covers 14 residues. The chain's CDR3 is CASSLGYWTGELFF. As DNA, the CDR3 is TGTGCCAGCAGCCTCGGATATTGGACAGGGGAGCTGTTTTTT.

The V call is TRBV10-2, the J call TRBJ1-5; D is ambiguous. V lost 0 bases and J lost 4, with 7 bases in between. CDR1 is WSHSY and CDR2 is SAAADI in the germline V gene. This CDR3 spans 14 amino acids. Written as DNA, the CDR3 is TGCGCCAGCAGTGAGTCGAGTATTAATCAGCCCCAGCATTTT. Translating it yields CASSESSINQPQHF.

This chain joins TRBV10-3 and TRBJ2-7; TRBD1 aligns across 7 bases. Germline assignment: CDR1 ENHRY and CDR2 SYGVKD. The CDR3 is made up of 14 amino acids. The V segment lost 6 bases and the J segment 3 bases; nucleotides outside the gene matches: 8. CDR3 DNA sequence: TGTGCCATCAGCGTCCAGGGGGTACGCTACGAGCAGTACTTC. This encodes CAISVQGVRYEQYF.

The V call is TRBV7-2, the J call TRBJ1-5; no clear D gene. Per the germline V gene, CDR1 is SGHTA and CDR2 is FQGNSA. CDR3 length equals 13 residues. Deletions cut 1 base from V and 7 bases from J, with 8 bases between. Here the CDR3 DNA reads TGTGCCAGCAGCTTAGAAAACAGCCAGCCCCAGCATTTT. It specifies CASSLENSQPQHF.